This is a list of T cell receptor beta chains from one sample in a study of response to subunit inactivated influenza vaccine. TCRdb analysed the RT-PCR reads with MiXCR anew, one entry per CDR3 protein. The data contain about 150,000 distinct CDR3 sequences, about 11% of them singletons. The input for sequencing was CD8+ T cells sorted from PBMCs, taken around 2 years after vaccination. These receptors were taken from a man aged 45 to 75 who received an inactivated influenza vaccine. The CDR3 runs from the conserved cysteine through the conserved F or W. The D gene is left open where the match is weak. Some rows mark clone size as missing; the rest say once, few, many or name a class of expanded clone.

d_gene	v_gene	j_gene	abundance	CDR3aa	CDR3nt
TRBD1	TRBV6-1	TRBJ2-2	-	CASRPGQANTGELFF	TGTGCCAGCAGGCCGGGACAGGCTAACACCGGGGAGCTGTTTTTT
TRBD2	TRBV29-1	TRBJ2-1	-	CSVNLAGGFYNEQFF	TGCAGCGTTAATCTGGCGGGAGGTTTCTACAATGAGCAGTTCTTC
TRBD2	TRBV28	TRBJ2-7	many	CASSRTSGRLASSYEQYF	TGTGCCAGCAGTCGAACTAGCGGGAGGCTTGCAAGCTCCTACGAGCAGTACTTC
-	TRBV7-2	TRBJ1-5	few	CASSQTAANQPQHF	TGTGCCAGCAGTCAGACCGCGGCCAATCAGCCCCAGCATTTT
-	TRBV20-1	TRBJ1-3	few	CSARSFSGNTIYF	TGCAGTGCTCGAAGCTTCTCTGGAAACACCATATATTTT
-	TRBV3-1	TRBJ2-2	few	CASSQEGLNTGELFF	TGTGCCAGCAGCCAAGAAGGACTCAACACCGGGGAGCTGTTTTTT
-	TRBV7-8	TRBJ2-5	-	CASSLHTWGETQYF	TGTGCCAGCAGCTTACATACCTGGGGGGAGACCCAGTACTTC
-	TRBV12-3/TRBV12-4	TRBJ2-3	few	CASSQTGLNGDTQYF	TGTGCCAGCAGCCAGACAGGTTTGAATGGAGATACGCAGTATTTT
TRBD2	TRBV4-2	TRBJ2-2	-	CASSQGTSLGDGELFF	TGTGCCAGCAGCCAAGGGACTAGTTTGGGCGACGGGGAGCTGTTTTTT
TRBD1	TRBV12-3/TRBV12-4	TRBJ2-1	few	CASSPRDRGPDEQFF	TGTGCCAGCAGTCCAAGGGACAGGGGGCCTGATGAGCAGTTCTTC
-	TRBV11-3	TRBJ2-1	-	CASSLVGAANNEQFF	TGTGCCAGCAGCTTAGTGGGGGCGGCAAACAATGAGCAGTTCTTC
-	TRBV10-3	TRBJ2-7	few	CAISEAYEQYF	TGTGCCATCAGTGAGGCCTACGAGCAGTACTTC
-	TRBV11-2	TRBJ2-7	-	CASSSRGWGEQYF	TGTGCCAGCAGCAGCAGGGGTTGGGGAGAGCAGTACTTC
TRBD1	TRBV4-3	TRBJ2-7	few	CASSQDPGQGVYEQYF	TGCGCCAGCAGCCAAGATCCAGGACAGGGGGTTTACGAGCAGTACTTC
TRBD1	TRBV7-9	TRBJ1-2	few	CASSLGDSYGYTF	TGTGCCAGCAGCTTAGGGGACAGCTATGGCTACACCTTC
TRBD2	TRBV15	TRBJ2-1	-	CATSRKREIYNEQFF	TGTGCCACCAGCAGAAAGCGGGAAATCTACAATGAGCAGTTCTTC
TRBD1	TRBV15	TRBJ2-7	few	CATSRSDRGLYEQYF	TGTGCCACCAGCAGGAGCGACAGGGGGCTTTACGAGCAGTACTTC
-	TRBV10-2	TRBJ1-1	-	CASSESRRGTEAFF	TGCGCCAGCAGTGAGTCCCGAAGGGGCACTGAAGCTTTCTTT
-	TRBV10-3	TRBJ1-5	few	CAISSDLGSGQPQHF	TGTGCCATCAGTTCCGATTTGGGGAGCGGACAGCCCCAGCATTTT
-	TRBV27	TRBJ2-5	few	CASRVTIGTVQETQYF	TGTGCCAGCAGAGTTACGATCGGGACCGTCCAGGAGACCCAGTACTTC
-	TRBV28	TRBJ1-1	few	CASSLFGHRNTEAFF	TGTGCCAGCAGTTTATTCGGACACAGGAACACTGAAGCTTTCTTT
-	TRBV27	TRBJ2-7	many	CASSYGTFYEQYF	TGTGCCAGCAGTTACGGGACATTCTACGAGCAGTACTTC
TRBD2	TRBV12-3/TRBV12-4	TRBJ2-1	many	CASSPPPGLAGDENEQFF	TGTGCCAGCAGTCCGCCGCCGGGACTAGCGGGAGACGAGAATGAGCAGTTCTTC
-	TRBV4-3	TRBJ2-1	few	CASSQEEALSYNEQFF	TGCGCCAGCAGCCAAGAAGAAGCGCTCTCCTACAATGAGCAGTTCTTC
TRBD1	TRBV4-3	TRBJ1-6	few	CASSQKGQGYSPLHF	TGCGCCAGCAGCCAAAAAGGACAGGGGTATTCACCCCTCCACTTT
-	TRBV15	TRBJ1-4	few	CATSSLFNEKLFF	TGTGCCACCAGCAGCCTATTTAACGAAAAACTGTTTTTT
TRBD1	TRBV29-1	TRBJ2-5	medium-sized	CSVDTPGQGTGFQETQYF	TGCAGCGTTGACACTCCGGGACAGGGGACTGGCTTCCAAGAGACCCAGTACTTC
-	TRBV12-3/TRBV12-4	TRBJ2-1	few	CASTLGGKYNEQFF	TGTGCCAGCACCCTAGGGGGAAAATACAATGAGCAGTTCTTC
-	TRBV12-3/TRBV12-4	TRBJ2-5	many	CASREEGESETQYF	TGTGCCAGCCGAGAAGAAGGGGAGAGCGAGACCCAGTACTTC
-	TRBV18	TRBJ2-3	few	CASSPDSADTQYF	TGTGCCAGCTCACCCGACTCCGCAGATACGCAGTATTTT
-	TRBV20-1	TRBJ1-1	few	CSARARSTGVNTEAFF	TGCAGTGCTAGAGCCCGGTCGACAGGCGTAAACACTGAAGCTTTCTTT
TRBD1	TRBV4-3	TRBJ2-3	-	CASSHNRQGPTDTQYF	TGCGCCAGCAGCCATAATAGACAGGGGCCCACAGATACGCAGTATTTT
TRBD1	TRBV4-3	TRBJ2-1	-	CASSPGQGNNEQFF	TGCGCCAGCAGCCCAGGACAGGGGAACAATGAGCAGTTCTTC
-	TRBV7-8	TRBJ2-7	-	CASLFESSYEQYF	TGTGCCAGCCTATTTGAGAGCTCCTACGAGCAGTACTTC
-	TRBV7-8	TRBJ2-3	few	CASTIFGYAGAKTDTQYF	TGTGCCAGCACCATTTTTGGGTACGCGGGGGCAAAAACGGATACGCAGTATTTT
-	TRBV6-1	TRBJ2-3	many	CASLGLGAPYTQYF	TGTGCCAGCCTTGGCCTGGGGGCCCCATATACGCAGTATTTT
-	TRBV15	TRBJ1-1	-	CATSPRVGGGTEAFF	TGTGCCACCAGCCCCCGGGTCGGAGGTGGCACTGAAGCTTTCTTT
-	TRBV9	TRBJ2-7	few	CASSVDGVVRGEQYF	TGTGCCAGCAGCGTAGATGGGGTAGTACGGGGCGAGCAGTACTTC
TRBD2	TRBV7-9	TRBJ2-5	-	CASSLTSYQETQYF	TGTGCCAGCAGCTTGACTAGCTACCAAGAGACCCAGTACTTC
TRBD1	TRBV30	TRBJ2-3	-	CASWTGESTDTQYF	TGTGCCTCCTGGACAGGAGAAAGCACAGATACGCAGTATTTT
-	TRBV4-1	TRBJ1-1	many	CASSPLGRLNTEAFF	TGCGCCAGCAGCCCACTGGGACGGCTGAACACTGAAGCTTTCTTT
-	TRBV12-3/TRBV12-4	TRBJ2-7	few	CASSLAWLGEQYF	TGTGCCAGCAGTTTAGCATGGCTTGGGGAGCAGTACTTC
-	TRBV6-5	TRBJ2-1	-	CASSYSPRLANEQFF	TGTGCCAGCAGTTACTCGCCTAGGCTAGCCAATGAGCAGTTCTTC
-	TRBV29-1	TRBJ2-7	-	CSVAEHREQYF	TGCAGCGTAGCAGAACACCGCGAGCAGTACTTC
-	TRBV6-1	TRBJ2-7	-	CASSQLGSSYEQYF	TGTGCCAGCAGTCAGTTGGGGAGTTCCTACGAGCAGTACTTC
-	TRBV18	TRBJ2-1	few	CASSPPIGYNEQFF	TGTGCCAGCTCACCACCTATAGGGTACAATGAGCAGTTCTTC
-	TRBV7-9	TRBJ1-2	-	CASSLADLSYGYTF	TGTGCCAGCAGCTTGGCAGACCTTAGCTATGGCTACACCTTC
-	TRBV6-5	TRBJ2-7	few	CASSSGVGHLYEQYF	TGTGCCAGCAGTTCCGGAGTAGGGCACCTCTACGAGCAGTACTTC
-	TRBV6-2/TRBV6-3	TRBJ1-1	few	CASSLTERGTEAFF	TGTGCCAGCAGTTTGACAGAACGGGGGACTGAAGCTTTCTTT
-	TRBV29-1	TRBJ2-1	few	CSLSSLAMNEQFF	TGCAGCTTGAGTAGTCTAGCGATGAATGAGCAGTTCTTC
TRBD2	TRBV6-5	TRBJ2-7	-	CASSSSASGSYEQYF	TGTGCCAGCAGTTCCAGTGCTAGCGGGTCCTACGAGCAGTACTTC
-	TRBV13	TRBJ2-1	few	CASSFEQYNEQFF	TGTGCCAGCAGCTTCGAACAGTACAATGAGCAGTTCTTC
TRBD1	TRBV7-9	TRBJ2-3	-	CASSFTGGWTDTQYF	TGTGCCAGCAGTTTCACAGGGGGCTGGACAGATACGCAGTATTTT
TRBD2	TRBV7-8	TRBJ2-3	-	CASSPGLAVRATQYF	TGTGCCAGCAGCCCCGGACTAGCGGTTCGGGCTACGCAGTATTTT
-	TRBV3-1	TRBJ1-2	few	CASSQDRGVNGYTF	TGTGCCAGCAGCCAAGACAGGGGAGTTAATGGCTACACCTTC
TRBD1	TRBV4-1	TRBJ2-7	few	CASSQDSTGFREQYF	TGCGCCAGCAGCCAAGATTCGACAGGGTTCCGCGAGCAGTACTTC